These 16 T cell receptor beta chains were all obtained from the same sample, sequenced in a study of blood T cell repertoires in COVID-19. Generated by immunoSEQ multiplex PCR, the TCRdb table keeps only in-frame clones and is missing some. Seen here are roughly 200,000 clones, around 86% observed once, and the top ten hold around 3.8%. The sample comprised PBMCs or T cells enriched from blood (not recorded which). Receptor source: a woman aged 40 to 49 with acute COVID-19.

The chain combines TRBV7-6 with TRBJ2-7, with 10 bases that match TRBD1. The CDR3 consists of 15 residues. Looked up from germline, CDR1 is SGHVS and CDR2 is FNYEAQ. The junction had 9 bases not matched to a gene; V was cut back by 4 bases and J by 6 bases. CDR3 in amino acids: CASSSIHRDRGEQYF. CDR3 sequence (DNA): TGTGCCAGCAGCTCGATTCACCGGGACAGGGGCGAGCAGTACTTC.

The gene calls are TRBV7-2 and TRBJ1-2; D is perhaps TRBD1 (6 bases). V was clipped by 9 bases and J by 8 bases, with 19 bases between them. The CDR3 runs 13 residues. Germline values: CDR1 SGHTA, CDR2 FQGNSA. The CDR3 sequence: CASSGKQGIGYTF. The CDR3 coding sequence is TGTGCCAGTTCCGGAAAACAGGGAATCGGCTACACCTTC.

The rearrangement links TRBV6-1 to TRBJ1-2; D may be TRBD1 (5 bases). Deletions cut 1 base from V and 3 bases from J, with 6 bases between. Germline V gives CDR1 MNHNS, CDR2 SASEGT. The CDR3 has 13 residues. CDR3 region: CASSEGRDYGYTF. The CDR3 nucleotides read TGTGCCAGCAGTGAAGGCAGGGACTATGGCTACACCTTC.

The chain employs TRBV6-5 and TRBJ2-7; D possibly corresponds to TRBD1 (6 bases). Looked up from germline, CDR1 is MNHEY and CDR2 is SVGAGI. The CDR3 is made up of 14 amino acids. CDR3 sequence (DNA): TGTGCCAGCAGCTTAGGGGGAGCGGAGTACGAGCAGTATGTC. The encoded protein is CASSLGGAEYEQYV.

The rearrangement links TRBV7-9 to TRBJ1-3; 8 bases align to TRBD1. The trim removed 4 bases at V and 2 bases at J, leaving 10 bases unmatched. There are 17 residues in the CDR3. Germline values: CDR1 SEHNR, CDR2 FQNEAQ (reference sequence). The CDR3 DNA reads TGTGCCAGCAGCTCCGGACAGGGCCTGGTTACTGGAAACACCATATATTTT. Protein sequence: CASSSGQGLVTGNTIYF.

The chain joins TRBV19 to TRBJ1-5; no definite D call. Germline CDR1 LNHDA, CDR2 SQIVND (reference sequence). The CDR3 runs to 16 residues. The V end was cut by 7 bases, the J end by 2 bases, with 18 bases between. The CDR3 DNA follows: TGTGCCAGTACCCAACGGAGGGAAAGAGGCAATCAGCCCCAGCATTTT. Its translation is CASTQRRERGNQPQHF.

This chain connects TRBV18 to TRBJ1-2; D perhaps matches TRBD1 (6 bases). Germline CDR1 is KGHSH and CDR2 is LQKENI. This CDR3 region has 17 residues. The V gene lost 2 bases and the J gene lost 6 bases, with 22 bases spanning the gap. This CDR3 reads CASSPGFGGRSADGYTF. CDR3 coding DNA: TGTGCCAGCTCACCAGGGTTCGGGGGGCGCTCCGCCGATGGCTACACCTTC. Based on the CDR3 plus reference TRBV18 and TRBJ1-2, the full variable domain is NAGVMQNPRHLVRRRGQEARLRCSPMKGHSHVYWYRQLPEEGLKFMVYLQKENIIDESGMPKERFSAEFPKEGPSILRIQQVVRGDSAAYFCASSPGFGGRSADGYTFGSGTRLTVV.

The J gene is TRBJ2-7, the V gene TRBV5-1, with D perhaps matching TRBD2 (7 bases). Germline V gives CDR1 SGHRS, CDR2 YFSETQ. Trimming removed 2 bases at V and 0 bases at J, with 15 bases between. The CDR3 is made up of 16 amino acids. CDR3 sequence: CASSLIAGASSYEQYF. DNA for the CDR3: TGCGCCAGCAGCTTAATTGCGGGGGCCAGCTCCTACGAGCAGTACTTC.

This clone occurred a few times. V is TRBV6-5 and J is TRBJ1-1; a weak D match, TRBD1 (6 bases). Deletions cut 8 bases from V and 4 bases from J, with 17 bases between. The CDR3 covers 14 residues. Germline CDR1 MNHEY, CDR2 SVGAGI. This chain's CDR3 is CASEWGQGSTEAFF. For the CDR3, the DNA is TGTGCCAGCGAATGGGGGCAGGGGAGCACTGAAGCTTTCTTT.

The chain carries TRBV9 and TRBJ2-2, with TRBD2 matching 7 bases. The CDR3 runs to 14 residues. V lost 3 bases and J lost 4; bases outside the gene matches: 3. Germline V gene data show CDR1 as SGDLS and CDR2 as YYNGEE. The CDR3 DNA reads TGTGCCAGCAGCGGAACGGGGGGCACCGGGGAGCTGTTTTTT. This gives the protein CASSGTGGTGELFF.

The rearrangement links TRBV6-5 to TRBJ2-1; D is possibly TRBD2 (6 bases). CDR3 length: 11 residues. V was shortened by 6 bases and J by 9 bases, with 9 bases between the two germline ends. The germline gives CDR1 MNHEY, CDR2 SVGAGI. In DNA form, the CDR3 reads TGTGCCAGCAGGGGTAGCGGTGAGCAGTTCTTC. It translates to CASRGSGEQFF.

The chain is built from TRBV2 and TRBJ1-4, with TRBD1 matching 8 bases. Trimming cost V 2 bases and J 6 bases; bases outside gene matches: 5. Germline loops: CDR1 SNHLY, CDR2 FYNNEI. The CDR3 has 15 amino acids. The CDR3 bases are TGTGCCAGCAGTGAATCATCAGGGGGCCATGAAAAACTGTTTTTT. Protein product: CASSESSGGHEKLFF.

The chain uses TRBV10-3 and TRBJ1-2; D possibly corresponds to TRBD1 (6 bases). The CDR3 extends over 19 amino acids. V lost 2 bases, J lost 3 bases, and 25 bases lay in between. Germline V gene sequence: CDR1 ENHRY, CDR2 SYGVKD. The CDR3 reads CAISERGRDRPSTYYGYTF. In DNA form, the CDR3 reads TGTGCCATCAGTGAGAGGGGGAGAGACAGGCCCTCAACTTACTATGGCTACACCTTC.

This clone has just a few counts. The chain has TRBV2 and TRBJ1-6, with 7 bases that match TRBD1. J was trimmed by 0 bases and V by 7 bases; bases with no gene match: 9. The CDR3 sequence is 17 residues long. Germline V CDR1 and CDR2: SNHLY, FYNNEI. The CDR3 region is CASIWRGPSSYNSPLHF. DNA of the CDR3: TGTGCCAGCATATGGAGGGGGCCCAGCTCCTATAATTCACCCCTCCACTTT.

V usage is TRBV7-8 and J usage is TRBJ1-4, with unresolved D. Germline CDR1 SGHVS, CDR2 FQNEAQ. The V and J ends lost 4 bases and 4 bases respectively, with 13 bases between them. The CDR3 covers 15 residues. The CDR3 sequence: CASSSYTDFNEKLFF. The CDR3 nucleotides read TGTGCCAGCAGCTCATACACGGACTTTAATGAAAAACTGTTTTTT.

This chain joins TRBV21-1 and TRBJ2-1; TRBD1 was called by the table and not checked on the DNA. TRBV21-1 constitutes a pseudogene. The length of the CDR3 is 17 residues. The CDR3: CASSTRTGGTSYNEQFF. In DNA, the CDR3 is TGTGCCAGCAGCACCCGGACAGGGGGCACTTCCTACAATGAGCAGTTCTTC.